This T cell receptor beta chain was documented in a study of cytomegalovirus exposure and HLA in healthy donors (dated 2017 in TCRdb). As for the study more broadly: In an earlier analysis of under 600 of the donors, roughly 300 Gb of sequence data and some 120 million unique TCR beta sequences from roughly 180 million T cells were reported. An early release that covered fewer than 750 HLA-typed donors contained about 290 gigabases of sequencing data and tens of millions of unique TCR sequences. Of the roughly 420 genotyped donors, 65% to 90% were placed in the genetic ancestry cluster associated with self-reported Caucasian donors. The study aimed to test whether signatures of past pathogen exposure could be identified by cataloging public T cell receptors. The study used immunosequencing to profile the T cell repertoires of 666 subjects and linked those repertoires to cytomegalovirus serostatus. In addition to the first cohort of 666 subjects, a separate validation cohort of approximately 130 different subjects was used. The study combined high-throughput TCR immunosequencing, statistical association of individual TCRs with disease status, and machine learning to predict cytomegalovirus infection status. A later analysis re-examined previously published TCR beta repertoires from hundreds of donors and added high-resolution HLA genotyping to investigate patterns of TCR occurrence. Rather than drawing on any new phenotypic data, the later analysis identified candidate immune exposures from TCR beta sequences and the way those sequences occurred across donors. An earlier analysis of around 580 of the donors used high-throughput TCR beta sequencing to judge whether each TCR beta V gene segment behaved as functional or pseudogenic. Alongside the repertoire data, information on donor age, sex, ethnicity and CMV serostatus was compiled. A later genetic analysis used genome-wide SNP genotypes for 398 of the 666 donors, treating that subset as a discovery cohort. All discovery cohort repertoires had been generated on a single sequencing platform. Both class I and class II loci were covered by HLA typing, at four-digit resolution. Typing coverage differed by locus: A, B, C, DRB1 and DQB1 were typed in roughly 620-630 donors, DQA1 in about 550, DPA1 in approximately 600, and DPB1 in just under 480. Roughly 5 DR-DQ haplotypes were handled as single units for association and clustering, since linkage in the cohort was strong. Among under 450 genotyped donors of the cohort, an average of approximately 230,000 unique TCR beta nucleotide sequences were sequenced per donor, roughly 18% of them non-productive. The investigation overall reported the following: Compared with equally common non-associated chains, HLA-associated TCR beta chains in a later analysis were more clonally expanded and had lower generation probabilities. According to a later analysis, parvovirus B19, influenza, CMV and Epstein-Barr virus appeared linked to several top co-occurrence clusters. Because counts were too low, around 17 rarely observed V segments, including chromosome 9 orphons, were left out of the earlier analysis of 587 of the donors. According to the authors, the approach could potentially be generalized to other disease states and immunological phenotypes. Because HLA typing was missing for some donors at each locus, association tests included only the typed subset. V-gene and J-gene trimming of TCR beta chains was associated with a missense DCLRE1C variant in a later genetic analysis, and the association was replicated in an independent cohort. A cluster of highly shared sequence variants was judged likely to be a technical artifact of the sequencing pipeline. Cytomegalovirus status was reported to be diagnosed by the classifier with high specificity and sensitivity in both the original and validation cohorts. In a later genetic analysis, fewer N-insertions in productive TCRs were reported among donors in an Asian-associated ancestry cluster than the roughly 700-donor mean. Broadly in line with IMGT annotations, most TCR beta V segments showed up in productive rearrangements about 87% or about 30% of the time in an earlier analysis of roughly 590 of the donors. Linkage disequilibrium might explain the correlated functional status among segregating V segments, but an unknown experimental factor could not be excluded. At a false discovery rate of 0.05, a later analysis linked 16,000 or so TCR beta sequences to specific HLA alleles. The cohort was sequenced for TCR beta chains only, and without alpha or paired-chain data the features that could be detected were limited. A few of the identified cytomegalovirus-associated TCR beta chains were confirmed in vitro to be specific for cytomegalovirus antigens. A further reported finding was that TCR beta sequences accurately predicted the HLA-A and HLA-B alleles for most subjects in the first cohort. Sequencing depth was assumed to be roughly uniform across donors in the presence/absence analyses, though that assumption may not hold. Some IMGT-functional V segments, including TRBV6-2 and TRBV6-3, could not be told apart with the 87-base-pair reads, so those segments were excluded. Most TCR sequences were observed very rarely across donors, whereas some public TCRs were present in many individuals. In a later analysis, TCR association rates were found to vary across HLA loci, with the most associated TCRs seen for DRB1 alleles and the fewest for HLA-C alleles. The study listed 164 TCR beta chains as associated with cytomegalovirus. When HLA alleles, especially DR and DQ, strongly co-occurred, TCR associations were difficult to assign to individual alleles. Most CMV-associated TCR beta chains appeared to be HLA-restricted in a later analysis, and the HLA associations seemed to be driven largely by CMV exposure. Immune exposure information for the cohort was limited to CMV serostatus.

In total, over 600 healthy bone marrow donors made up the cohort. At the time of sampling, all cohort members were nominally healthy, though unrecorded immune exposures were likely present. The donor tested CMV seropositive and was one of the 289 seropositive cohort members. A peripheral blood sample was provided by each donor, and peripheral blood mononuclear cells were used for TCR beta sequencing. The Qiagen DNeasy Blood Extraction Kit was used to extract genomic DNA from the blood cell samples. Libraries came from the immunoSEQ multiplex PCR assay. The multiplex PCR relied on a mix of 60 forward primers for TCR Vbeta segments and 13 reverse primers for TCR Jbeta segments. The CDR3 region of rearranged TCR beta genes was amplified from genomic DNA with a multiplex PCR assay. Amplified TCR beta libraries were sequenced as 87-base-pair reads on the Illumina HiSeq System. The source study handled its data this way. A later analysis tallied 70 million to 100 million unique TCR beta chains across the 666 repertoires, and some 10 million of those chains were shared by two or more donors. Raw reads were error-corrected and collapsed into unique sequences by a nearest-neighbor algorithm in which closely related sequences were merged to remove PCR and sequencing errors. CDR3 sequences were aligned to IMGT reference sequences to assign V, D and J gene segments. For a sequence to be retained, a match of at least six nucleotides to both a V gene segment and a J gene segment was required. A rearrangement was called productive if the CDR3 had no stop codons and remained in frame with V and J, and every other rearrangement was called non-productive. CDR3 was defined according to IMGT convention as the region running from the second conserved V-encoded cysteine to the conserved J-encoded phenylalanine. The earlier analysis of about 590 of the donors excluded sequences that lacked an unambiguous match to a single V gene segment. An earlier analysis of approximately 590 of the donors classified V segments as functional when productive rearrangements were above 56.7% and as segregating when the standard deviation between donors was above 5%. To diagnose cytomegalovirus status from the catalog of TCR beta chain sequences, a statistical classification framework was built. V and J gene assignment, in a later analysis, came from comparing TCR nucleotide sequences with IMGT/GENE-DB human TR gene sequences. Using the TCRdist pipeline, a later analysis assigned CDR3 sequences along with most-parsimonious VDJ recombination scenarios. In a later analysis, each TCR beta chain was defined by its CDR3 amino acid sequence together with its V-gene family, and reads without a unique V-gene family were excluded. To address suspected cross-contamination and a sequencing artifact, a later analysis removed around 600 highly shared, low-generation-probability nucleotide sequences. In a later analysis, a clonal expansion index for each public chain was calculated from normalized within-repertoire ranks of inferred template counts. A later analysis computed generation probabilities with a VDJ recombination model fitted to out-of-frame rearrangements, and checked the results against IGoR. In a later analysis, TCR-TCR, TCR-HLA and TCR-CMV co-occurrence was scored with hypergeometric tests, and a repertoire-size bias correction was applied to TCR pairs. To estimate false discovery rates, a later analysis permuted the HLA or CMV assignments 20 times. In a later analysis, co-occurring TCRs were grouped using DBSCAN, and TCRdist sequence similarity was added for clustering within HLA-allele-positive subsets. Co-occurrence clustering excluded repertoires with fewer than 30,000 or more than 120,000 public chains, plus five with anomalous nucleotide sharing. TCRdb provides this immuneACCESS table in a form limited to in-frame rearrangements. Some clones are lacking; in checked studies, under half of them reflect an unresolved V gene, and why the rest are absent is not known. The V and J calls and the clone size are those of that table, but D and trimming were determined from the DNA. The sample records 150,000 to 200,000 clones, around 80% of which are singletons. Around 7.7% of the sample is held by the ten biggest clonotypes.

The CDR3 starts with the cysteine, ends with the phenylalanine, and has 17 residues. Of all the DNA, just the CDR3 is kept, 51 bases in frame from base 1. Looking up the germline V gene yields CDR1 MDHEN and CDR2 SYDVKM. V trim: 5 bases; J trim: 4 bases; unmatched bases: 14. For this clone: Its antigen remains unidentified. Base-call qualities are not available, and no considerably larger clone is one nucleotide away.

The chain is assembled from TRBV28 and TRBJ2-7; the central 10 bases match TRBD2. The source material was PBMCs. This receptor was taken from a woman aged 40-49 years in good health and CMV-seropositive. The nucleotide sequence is TGTGCCAGCAGTCCCCCGGGCGCTAGCGGGAGAACGTACGAGCAGTACTTC. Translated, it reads CASSPPGASGRTYEQYF.